This entry features one TCR beta chain sequence. Its antigen is currently unknown. This specimen belongs to a study of T cells in localized non-small cell lung cancer. General study findings and limits: Among the top 100 tumor clones, a median about 58 appeared in adjacent lung. Exceeding tumor, uninvolved adjacent lung had the highest T cell clonality.

Here immunoSEQ multiplex PCR was the method, and the copy in TCRdb shows in-frame clones only, minus some. The sample contains around 15,000 clones, roughly 87% of which appear only once. This sequence originates from a man aged 40-75 years with stage III lung adenocarcinoma. This specimen consisted of peripheral blood mononuclear cells, obtained before any cancer treatment.

CDR3 sequence reads: CAISELGSSTDEQFF. CDR3 coding DNA: TGTGCCATCAGTGAGTTGGGTAGCTCCACGGATGAGCAGTTCTTC. V gene TRBV10-3 combines with J gene TRBJ2-1; no clear D gene. V gave up 1 base and J gave up 8 bases, with 15 bases separating them. Germline V CDR1 and CDR2: ENHRY, SYGVKD. The length of the CDR3 is 15 residues.